The entry below describes one TCR beta chain. Its antigen is not identified. This specimen belongs to a study of vaccination and CD4 T cells after COVID-19. With the Oncomine TCR Beta short-read assay, DNA from cultured CD4+ T cells was sequenced. From cultured CD4+ T cells, genomic DNA was extracted. TCRdb independently ran MiXCR on the PCR reads; one entry per CDR3 protein. The sample has 13,000 to 15,000 distinct CDR3 sequences, around 59% seen once. Described treatment: roughly 11-day PBMC culture with coronavirus spike peptide pools or control peptides (ViraFEST assay). Peptide pools at 9.5 to 10 ug/ml stimulated two million PBMCs per well with about 9.1 IU/ml IL-2. This TCR derives from a human donor who had recovered from COVID-19. The sample was CD4+ T cells from blood, cultured in vitro.

DNA for the CDR3: TGTGCCAGCCTCCCTAGCGGGAGGTCCTCCTACGAGCAGTACTTC. Its protein is CASLPSGRSSYEQYF. This rearrangement joins TRBV27 to TRBJ2-7, with TRBD2 matching over 11 bases. This CDR3 is 15 amino acids long. The germline V gene encodes CDR1 MNHEY and CDR2 SMNVEV (reference sequence). The J segment lost 0 bases and the V segment lost 8 bases, leaving 6 bases of the junction unmatched.